A single sample is the source of the 11 T cell receptor beta chains below, sequenced in a study of T-cell memory formation after mild COVID-19. MiXCR, applied by TCRdb to the 5' RACE reads, yields one record per CDR3 protein. The table has 550,000 to 700,000 distinct CDR3 sequences, roughly 17% seen once; the top ten hold roughly 8.2%. The sample consisted of PBMCs or a T cell subset sorted from them (not recorded which). Receptors were obtained from an adult woman who had mild COVID-19 (a few samples of this study predate the infection). Cell type and time point are not known.

In DNA form, the CDR3 reads TGTGCCAGCACCTCGGCACTAGCGGGCTTTAACAGCTCCTACAATGAGCAGTTCTTC. The encoded protein is CASTSALAGFNSSYNEQFF. The chain employs TRBV6-2 or TRBV6-3 and TRBJ2-1; 9 nucleotides match TRBD2. J lost 0 bases, V lost 7 bases, and 16 bases had no gene match. CDR1 and CDR2 from the germline V gene are MNHEY and SVGEGT. The CDR3 is 19 residues long.

This clonotype was counted between two and nine times. The chain employs TRBV9 and TRBJ2-1; 9 positions match TRBD2. The germline V gene has CDR1 SGDLS and CDR2 YYNGEE. The CDR3 is 15 amino acids. V gave up 2 bases and J gave up 4 bases; unmatched junction bases: 4. CDR3 in DNA: TGTGCCAGCAGCGTTAGCGGGGGTATTTACAATGAGCAGTTCTTC. It yields the protein CASSVSGGIYNEQFF.

In this sample, this clonotype turned up a few times. The V call is TRBV7-8, the J call TRBJ2-4; D might be TRBD2 (5 bases). Germline V gene data show CDR1 as SGHVS and CDR2 as FQNEAQ. The V gene lost 5 bases and the J gene lost 0 bases, with 14 bases spanning the gap. This CDR3 is built from 16 residues. CDR3 DNA sequence: TGTGCCAGCAGCCTAGGACTCAACCTAGCCAAAAACATTCAGTACTTC. It is translated as CASSLGLNLAKNIQYF.

This clonotype was observed at least ten times. This chain joins TRBV7-9 and TRBJ2-7; TRBD1 or TRBD2 may be the D gene (5 bases each). Per the germline V gene, CDR1 is SEHNR and CDR2 is FQNEAQ (reference sequence). This CDR3 is 13 amino acids long. V shed 5 bases and J shed 2 bases, with 10 bases lying between them. The CDR3 DNA follows: TGTGCCAGCAGCCTCGAGGGGACCTACGAGCAGTACTTC. Its translation is CASSLEGTYEQYF.

For the CDR3, the DNA is TGTGCCACCAGTGATTTTGGGGGTGGAGCTTTCTTT. Protein sequence: CATSDFGGGAFF. This chain joins TRBV24-1 and TRBJ1-1; weak D call: TRBD1 (5 bases). Germline V gene lookup returns CDR1 KGHDR and CDR2 SFDVKD. The CDR3 is made up of 12 amino acids. The ends were cut back, 1 base at V and 10 bases at J, with 9 bases in the middle.

This clonotype has more than one count but fewer than ten. The chain couples TRBV4-3 to TRBJ1-2; 8 nucleotides align to TRBD1. V trimming: 1 base; J trimming: 5 bases; junction bases outside the gene matches: 3. Germline V gene lookup returns CDR1 LGHNA and CDR2 YSLEER. This CDR3 is 14 amino acids long. The chain's CDR3 is CASSQAGQEYGYTF. The DNA for the CDR3 is TGCGCCAGCAGCCAAGCGGGACAGGAGTATGGCTACACCTTC.

V usage is TRBV19 and J usage is TRBJ1-2; no firm D call. Trimming took off 8 bases at V and 7 bases at J, with 14 bases between the two ends. The CDR3 is made up of 12 amino acids. Germline CDR1 and CDR2: LNHDA and SQIVND (reference sequence). The CDR3 DNA reads as TGTGCCAGTCCCCATCGCGTCCTTGGCTACACCTTC. This translates into CASPHRVLGYTF. Variable domain in full (rest from reference TRBV19 and TRBJ1-2): DGGITQSPKYLFRKEGQNVTLSCEQNLNHDAMYWYRQDPGQGLRLIYYSQIVNDFQKGDIAEGYSVSREKKESFPLTVTSAQKNPTAFYLCASPHRVLGYTFGSGTRLTVV.

The chain employs TRBV6-6 and TRBJ1-2; D gene unclear. Trimming took 2 bases from V and 4 from J, leaving 8 bases between them. CDR1 MNHNY and CDR2 SVGAGI come from the germline V gene (reference sequence). CDR3 length equals 13 residues. As DNA, the CDR3 is TGTGCCAGCAGTTACGGAGAAGGCTATGGCTACACCTTC. It encodes CASSYGEGYGYTF.

This clonotype was detected a few times. The chain links TRBV20-1 to TRBJ2-7; 7 nucleotides agree with TRBD2. V trimming: 0 bases; J trimming: 2 bases; junction bases outside the gene matches: 10. The germline V gene encodes CDR1 DFQATT and CDR2 SNEGSKA (reference sequence). The CDR3 sequence is 16 residues long. The CDR3 loop is CSARDRGRGVTYEQYF. For the CDR3, the DNA is TGCAGTGCTAGAGATCGGGGACGGGGGGTAACCTACGAGCAGTACTTC.

The chain combines TRBV24-1 with TRBJ1-2; no definite D call. CDR1 is KGHDR and CDR2 is SFDVKD in the germline V gene. V shed 3 bases and J shed 7 bases, with 8 bases lying between them. The CDR3 length is 12 residues. DNA for the CDR3: TGTGCCACCAGTGATGAGTTAAGTGGCTACACCTTC. The encoded protein is CATSDELSGYTF.

The chain employs TRBV6-6 and TRBJ1-3; TRBD1 aligns across 7 bases. CDR3 length: 16 residues. Germline lookup yields CDR1 MNHNY and CDR2 SVGAGI (reference sequence). The trim removed 7 bases at V and 1 base at J, leaving 10 bases unmatched. CDR3 nucleotides: TGTGCCAGCACCATAGGGGGCCCCCTATCTGGAAACACCATATATTTT. This codes for CASTIGGPLSGNTIYF.